This T cell receptor beta chain is from a study of cytomegalovirus exposure and HLA in healthy donors. The wider study: An early data release held approximately 85 million unique TCRs from HLA-typed donors. The study's findings and limits: Previous analysis showed most TCR beta V segments were productive about 90% or about 30% of the time. Excluded: some indistinguishable V segments such as TRBV6-2 and TRBV6-3.

Details on this clone: Antigen unknown.

The CDR3 totals 13 residues. CDR1 and CDR2 from the germline V gene are LNHDA and SQIVND (reference sequence). Losses at the gene ends were 9 bases for V and 6 bases for J; bases not matched to a gene: 9. PCR employed 60 Vbeta and 13 Jbeta primers. Sequenced by immunoSEQ multiplex PCR; TCRdb stores in-frame clones only, minus some. The data contain 150,000 to 200,000 clones, around 77% of them singletons. V and J are TRBV19 and TRBJ2-7; 9 bases map to TRBD1. The receptor was isolated from a man between 45 and 60 years old in good health and CMV-seropositive. The source material was PBMCs. The CDR3 nucleotides read TGTGCCAGATGGGACAGGGAGCGCTCCGAGCAGTACTTC. Its protein is CARWDRERSEQYF. Variable domain in full (rest from reference TRBV19 and TRBJ2-7): DGGITQSPKYLFRKEGQNVTLSCEQNLNHDAMYWYRQDPGQGLRLIYYSQIVNDFQKGDIAEGYSVSREKKESFPLTVTSAQKNPTAFYLCARWDRERSEQYFGPGTRLTVT.